The sequence of this T cell receptor (beta chain) was determined in a study of blood T cell repertoires in COVID-19. The study assigned cohorts using participant-reported clinical history. The germline CDR1 and CDR2 sequences are MDHEN and SYDVKM. The ends were cut back, 4 bases at V and 8 bases at J, with 8 bases in the middle. The CDR3 is 11 amino acids. Sequenced by immunoSEQ multiplex PCR; TCRdb stores in-frame clones only, minus some. The data show a few hundred thousand clones, with 85% to 90% seen just once and around 4.3% held by the top ten. The sample was PBMCs or T cells enriched from blood (not recorded which). This chain uses TRBV28 with TRBJ1-2; D gene ambiguous. The sequence was collected from a woman younger than 35 with acute COVID-19. The CDR3 is CASSSTEGYTF. The DNA of the CDR3 is TGTGCCAGCAGTTCAACGGAGGGCTACACCTTC.